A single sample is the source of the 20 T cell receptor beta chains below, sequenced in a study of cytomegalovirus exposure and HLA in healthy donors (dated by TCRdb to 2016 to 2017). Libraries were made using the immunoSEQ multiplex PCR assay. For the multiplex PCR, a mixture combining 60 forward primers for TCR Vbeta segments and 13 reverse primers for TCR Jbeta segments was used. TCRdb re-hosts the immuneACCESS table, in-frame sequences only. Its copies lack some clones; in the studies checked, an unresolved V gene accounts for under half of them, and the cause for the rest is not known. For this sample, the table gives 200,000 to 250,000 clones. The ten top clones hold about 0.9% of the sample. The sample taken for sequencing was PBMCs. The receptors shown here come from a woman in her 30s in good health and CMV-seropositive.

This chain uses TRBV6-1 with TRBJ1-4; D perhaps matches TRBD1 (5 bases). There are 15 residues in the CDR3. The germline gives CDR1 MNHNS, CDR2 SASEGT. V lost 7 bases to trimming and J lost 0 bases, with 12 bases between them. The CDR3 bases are TGTGCCAGCAAGGGGCAGGGATCAACTAATGAAAAACTGTTTTTT. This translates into CASKGQGSTNEKLFF.

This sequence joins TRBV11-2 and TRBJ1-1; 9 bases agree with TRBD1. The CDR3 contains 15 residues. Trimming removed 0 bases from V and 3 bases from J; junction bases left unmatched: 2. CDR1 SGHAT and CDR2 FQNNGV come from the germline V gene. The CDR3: CASSLEGQGDTEAFF. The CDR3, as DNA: TGTGCCAGCAGCTTAGAGGGACAGGGAGACACTGAAGCTTTCTTT.

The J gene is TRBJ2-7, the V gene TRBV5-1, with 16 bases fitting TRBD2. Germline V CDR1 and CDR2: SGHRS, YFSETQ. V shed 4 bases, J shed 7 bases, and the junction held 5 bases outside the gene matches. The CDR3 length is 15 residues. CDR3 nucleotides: TGCGCCAGCAGCCCTGGGACTAGCGGGAGGGGAGAGCAGTACTTC. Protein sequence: CASSPGTSGRGEQYF.

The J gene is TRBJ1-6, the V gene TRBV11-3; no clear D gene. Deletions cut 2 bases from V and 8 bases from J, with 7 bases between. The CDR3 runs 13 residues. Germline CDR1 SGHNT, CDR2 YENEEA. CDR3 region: CASSLSSHSPLHF. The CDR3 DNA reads TGTGCCAGCAGCTTATCGTCTCATTCACCCCTCCACTTT.

This chain's CDR3 is CASSLWADSPLHF. The CDR3 DNA reads as TGTGCCAGCAGCTTATGGGCAGATTCACCCCTCCACTTT. The rearrangement links TRBV7-2 to TRBJ1-6; D not resolved. Germline lookup yields CDR1 SGHTA and CDR2 FQGNSA. This CDR3 contains 13 residues. Trimming cost V 2 bases and J 8 bases, with 7 bases left between them.

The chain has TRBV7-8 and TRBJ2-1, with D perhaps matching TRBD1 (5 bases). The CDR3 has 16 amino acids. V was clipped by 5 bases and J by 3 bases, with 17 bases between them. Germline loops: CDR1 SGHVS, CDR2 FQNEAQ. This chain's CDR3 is CASSDPIDSFYNEQFF. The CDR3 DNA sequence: TGTGCCAGCAGCGACCCGATTGACAGCTTCTACAATGAGCAGTTCTTC.

This chain's CDR3 is CASSLRDGAKNIQYF. CDR3 DNA sequence: TGTGCCAGCAGCCTCAGGGATGGGGCCAAAAACATTCAGTACTTC. The gene calls are TRBV2 and TRBJ2-4; the D gene is possibly TRBD1 (5 bases). The CDR3 is made up of 15 amino acids. The germline CDR1 and CDR2 sequences are SNHLY and FYNNEI. The germline V and J ends were trimmed by 6 bases and 1 base, with 13 bases remaining between them.

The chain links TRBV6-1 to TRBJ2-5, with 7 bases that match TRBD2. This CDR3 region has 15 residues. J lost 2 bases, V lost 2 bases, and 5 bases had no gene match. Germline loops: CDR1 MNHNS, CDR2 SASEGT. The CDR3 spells CASSEMQGGQETQYF. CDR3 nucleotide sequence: TGTGCCAGCAGTGAAATGCAGGGAGGGCAAGAGACCCAGTACTTC.

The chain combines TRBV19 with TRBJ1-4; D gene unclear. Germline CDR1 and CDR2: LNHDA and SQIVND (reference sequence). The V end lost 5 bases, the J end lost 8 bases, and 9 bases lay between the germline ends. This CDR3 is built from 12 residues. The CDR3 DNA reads TGTGCCAGTAGTCCACGCCAGGAAAAACTGTTTTTT. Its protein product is CASSPRQEKLFF.

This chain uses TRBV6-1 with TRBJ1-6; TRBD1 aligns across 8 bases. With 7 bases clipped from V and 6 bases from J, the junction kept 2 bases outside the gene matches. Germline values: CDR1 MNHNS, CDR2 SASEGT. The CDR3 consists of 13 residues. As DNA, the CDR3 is TGTGCCAGCACCCAGGGGGCTAATTCACCCCTCCACTTT. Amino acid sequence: CASTQGANSPLHF.

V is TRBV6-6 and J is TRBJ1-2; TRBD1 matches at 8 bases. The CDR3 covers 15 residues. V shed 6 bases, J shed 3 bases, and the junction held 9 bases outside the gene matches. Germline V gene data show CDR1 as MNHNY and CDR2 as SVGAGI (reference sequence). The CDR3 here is CASSSPGGFDYGYTF. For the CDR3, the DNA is TGTGCCAGCAGCTCCCCAGGGGGCTTTGACTATGGCTACACCTTC.

CDR3 amino acids: CASSFTGQETQYF. CDR3 in DNA: TGTGCCAGCAGCTTTACTGGCCAAGAGACCCAGTACTTC. The chain has TRBV7-6 and TRBJ2-5, with no clear D. V was cut by 3 bases and J by 1 base, with 6 bases left in between. This CDR3 contains 13 residues. Germline loops: CDR1 SGHVS, CDR2 FNYEAQ.

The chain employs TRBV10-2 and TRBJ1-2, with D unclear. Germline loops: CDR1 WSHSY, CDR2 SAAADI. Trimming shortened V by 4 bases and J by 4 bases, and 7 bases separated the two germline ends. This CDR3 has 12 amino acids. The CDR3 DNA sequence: TGCGCCAGCAGTGTAACGGTCTATGGCTACACCTTC. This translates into CASSVTVYGYTF.

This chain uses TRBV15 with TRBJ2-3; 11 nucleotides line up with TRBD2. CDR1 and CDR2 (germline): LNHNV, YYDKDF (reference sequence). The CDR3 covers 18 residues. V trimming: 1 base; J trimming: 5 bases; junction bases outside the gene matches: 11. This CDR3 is CATSRAGYSGRALDTQYF. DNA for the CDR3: TGTGCCACCAGCAGAGCCGGATATAGCGGGAGGGCCTTAGATACGCAGTATTTT.

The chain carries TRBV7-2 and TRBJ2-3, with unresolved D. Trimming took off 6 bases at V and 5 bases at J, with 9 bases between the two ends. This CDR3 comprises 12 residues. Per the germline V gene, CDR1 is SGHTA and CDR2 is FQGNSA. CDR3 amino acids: CASSIKRDTQYF. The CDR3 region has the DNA TGTGCCAGCAGTATCAAGAGAGATACGCAGTATTTT.

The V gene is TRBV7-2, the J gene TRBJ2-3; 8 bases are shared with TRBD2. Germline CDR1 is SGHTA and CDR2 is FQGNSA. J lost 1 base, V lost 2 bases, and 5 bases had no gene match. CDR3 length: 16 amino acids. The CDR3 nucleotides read TGTGCCAGCAGCTTACAGGGACTAGTTGGCACAGATACGCAGTATTTT. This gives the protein CASSLQGLVGTDTQYF.

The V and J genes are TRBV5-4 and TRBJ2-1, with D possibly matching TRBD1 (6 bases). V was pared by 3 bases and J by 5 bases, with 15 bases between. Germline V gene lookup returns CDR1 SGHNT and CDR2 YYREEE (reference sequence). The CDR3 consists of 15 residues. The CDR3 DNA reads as TGTGCCAGCAGCTCCTGGACAGAGAGAAACAATGAGCAGTTCTTC. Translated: CASSSWTERNNEQFF.

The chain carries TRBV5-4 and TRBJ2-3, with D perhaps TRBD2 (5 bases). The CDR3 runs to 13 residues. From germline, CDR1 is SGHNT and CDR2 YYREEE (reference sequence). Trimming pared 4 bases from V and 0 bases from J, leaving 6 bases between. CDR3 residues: CASSRTSTDTQYF. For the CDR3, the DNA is TGTGCCAGCAGCAGGACTAGCACAGATACGCAGTATTTT.

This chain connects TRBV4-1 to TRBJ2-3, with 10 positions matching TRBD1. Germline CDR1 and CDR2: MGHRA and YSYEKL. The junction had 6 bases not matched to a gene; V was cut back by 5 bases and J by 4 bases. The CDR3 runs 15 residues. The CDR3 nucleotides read TGCGCCAGCAGCTTCCGGGACAGGGGTTCAGATACGCAGTATTTT. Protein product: CASSFRDRGSDTQYF.

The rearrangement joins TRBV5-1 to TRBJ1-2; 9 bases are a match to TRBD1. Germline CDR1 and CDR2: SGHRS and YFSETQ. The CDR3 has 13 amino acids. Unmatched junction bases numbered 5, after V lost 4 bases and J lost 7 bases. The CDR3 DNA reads TGCGCCAGCAGCCCAGGACAGGGGACTGGCTACACCTTC. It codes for CASSPGQGTGYTF.